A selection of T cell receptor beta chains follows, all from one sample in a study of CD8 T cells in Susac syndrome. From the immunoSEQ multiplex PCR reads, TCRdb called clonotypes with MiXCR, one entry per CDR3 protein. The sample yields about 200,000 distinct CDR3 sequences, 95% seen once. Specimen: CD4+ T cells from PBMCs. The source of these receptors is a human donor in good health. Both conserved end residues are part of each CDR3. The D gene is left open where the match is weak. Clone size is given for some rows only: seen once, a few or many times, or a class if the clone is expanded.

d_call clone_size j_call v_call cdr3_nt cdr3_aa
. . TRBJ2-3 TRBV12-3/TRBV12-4 TGTGCCAGCAGTCCGCGGAGTGCAGATACGCAGTATTTT CASSPRSADTQYF
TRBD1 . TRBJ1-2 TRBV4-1 TGCGCCAGCAGCCCCCAGGAGGACAGGGACTATGGCTACACCTTC CASSPQEDRDYGYTF
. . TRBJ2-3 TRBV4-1 TGCGCCAGCAGCCAAGATCCCGTGGCCCCGGCAGTTACGCAGTATTTT CASSQDPVAPAVTQYF
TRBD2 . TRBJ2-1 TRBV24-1 TGTGCCACCAGTGATTTGGGACTAGCGGGAGAGGGTGAGCAGTTCTTC CATSDLGLAGEGEQFF
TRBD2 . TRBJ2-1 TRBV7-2 TGTGCCAGCAGCCTCACCAGCGGGGGGTTTGAGCAGTTCTTC CASSLTSGGFEQFF
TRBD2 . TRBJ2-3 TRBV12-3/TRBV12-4 TGTGCCAGCGGGCTAGCGGGCCCAGATACGCAGTATTTT CASGLAGPDTQYF
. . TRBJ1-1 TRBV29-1 TGCAGCGTTGAAAAGGGGGTGAACACTGAAGCTTTCTTT CSVEKGVNTEAFF
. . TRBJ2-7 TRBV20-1 TGCAGGGTAACCCAGGGGAACGAGCAGTACTTC CRVTQGNEQYF
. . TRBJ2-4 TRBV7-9 TGTGCCAGCACCCCGGGAGGGGGCCAGGGAAACATTCAGTACTTC CASTPGGGQGNIQYF
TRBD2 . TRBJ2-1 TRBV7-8 TGTGCCAGCAGCACACGTCCGGGACTAGCGGGAGGACAGGAGTTCTTC CASSTRPGLAGGQEFF
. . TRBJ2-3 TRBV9 TGTGCCAGCAGCGTGCGGGGACGAGGAGGAGATACGCAGTATTTT CASSVRGRGGDTQYF
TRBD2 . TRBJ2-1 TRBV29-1 TGCAGCGTTGGGTGGTCAGGGACTAGCGGTGGAAATGAGCAGTTCTTC CSVGWSGTSGGNEQFF
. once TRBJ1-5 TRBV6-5 TGTGCCAGCAGTGGGGACGACAATCAGCCCCAGCATTTT CASSGDDNQPQHF
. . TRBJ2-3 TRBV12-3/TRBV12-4 TGTGCCAGCAGTTTCGGGGGCTCAAGCACAGATACGCAGTATTTT CASSFGGSSTDTQYF
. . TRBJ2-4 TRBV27 TGTGCCAGCAGTCTCAATCACAATAGAGTAGCCAAAAACATTCAGTACTTC CASSLNHNRVAKNIQYF
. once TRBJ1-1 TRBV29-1 TGCAGCGTTGAGAGACAGGAGACAAACACTGAAGCTTTCTTT CSVERQETNTEAFF
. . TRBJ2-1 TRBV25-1 TGTGCCAGCAGTGAACCAGGGGCTAGCGGATCCGATGAGCAGTTCTTC CASSEPGASGSDEQFF
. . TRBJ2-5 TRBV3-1 TGTGCCAGCACTCTCCGAGGGACCCAGTACTTC CASTLRGTQYF
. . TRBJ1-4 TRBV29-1 TGCAGCGTTCAACGATCTGAAAAACTGTTTTTT CSVQRSEKLFF
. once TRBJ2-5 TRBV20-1 TGCAGTGCTAGAGTAGGGGGGCTCGGGACCCAGTACTTC CSARVGGLGTQYF
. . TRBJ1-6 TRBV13 TGTGCCAGCAGCTTAGTTGGATCACCCCTCCACTTT CASSLVGSPLHF
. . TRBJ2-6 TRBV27 TGTGCCAGCAGTTTATGGGCCTCTGGGGCCAACGTCCTGACTTTC CASSLWASGANVLTF
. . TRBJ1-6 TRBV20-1 TGCAGTGCTAGTGCAGGTCCTAATTCACCCCTCCACTTT CSASAGPNSPLHF
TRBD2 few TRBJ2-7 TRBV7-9 TGTGCCAGCAGCTTAGTAGCGGGGAGCTCCTACGAGCAGTACTTC CASSLVAGSSYEQYF
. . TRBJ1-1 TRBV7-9 TGTGCCAGCAGAACAGGGTACACTGAAGCTTTCTTT CASRTGYTEAFF
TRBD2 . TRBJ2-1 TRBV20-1 TGCAGTGCTGTGCCCGGACTAGCGGCTAGCAATGAGCAGTTCTTC CSAVPGLAASNEQFF
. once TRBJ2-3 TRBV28 TGTGCCAGCAGTTTCTCGAGGAGAACGCAGTATTTT CASSFSRRTQYF
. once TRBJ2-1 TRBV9 TGTGCCAGCAGCGTAGTAGCGAGCCTCAGTGAGCAGTTCTTC CASSVVASLSEQFF
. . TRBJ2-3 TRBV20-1 TGCAGTGCTAGAGTTCGACCAGCTACGCAGTATTTT CSARVRPATQYF
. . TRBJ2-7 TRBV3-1 TGTGCCAGCCAAGGGAGAGGGATCTACGAGCAGTACTTC CASQGRGIYEQYF
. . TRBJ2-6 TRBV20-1 TGCAGTGCTAGTCCCCGGGCGGGGGGGGCCAACGTCCTGACTTTC CSASPRAGGANVLTF
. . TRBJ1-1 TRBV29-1 TGCAGCGTTGAAGGTATGAACACTGAAGCTTTCTTT CSVEGMNTEAFF
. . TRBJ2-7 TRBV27 TGTGCCAGCAGTGTAAACCCCTACGCCGAGCAGTACTTC CASSVNPYAEQYF
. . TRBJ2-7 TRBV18 TGTGCCAGCTCACAAGAGGCGAGCGAGCAGTACTTC CASSQEASEQYF
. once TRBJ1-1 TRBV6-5 TGTGCCAGCACGACGGAGGTGTCTGGTGAAGCTTTCTTT CASTTEVSGEAFF
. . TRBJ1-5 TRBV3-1 TGTGCCAGCAGCCAAGCCCCTGGGCAGCCCCAGCATTTT CASSQAPGQPQHF
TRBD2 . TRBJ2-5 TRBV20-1 TGCAGTGCTGGACTAGCGGGGAACCAAGAGACCCAGTACTTC CSAGLAGNQETQYF
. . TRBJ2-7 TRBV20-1 TGCAGTGCTAGCGGGGGACTCGACGAGCAGTACTTC CSASGGLDEQYF
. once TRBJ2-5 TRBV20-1 TGCAGTGCTAATTTCCTCGGGGAGACCCAGTACTTC CSANFLGETQYF
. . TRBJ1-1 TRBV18 TGTGCCAGCTCACCACCTTACTTCGAACAGGGAAGGGTGAACACTGAAGCTTTCTTT CASSPPYFEQGRVNTEAFF
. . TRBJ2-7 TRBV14 TGTGCCAGCAGCCAAGTGGCCTGGAGCTCCTACGAGCAGTACTTC CASSQVAWSSYEQYF
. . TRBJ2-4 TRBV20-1 TGCAGTGCCACCTTTCAGGCGGGCATTCAGTACTTC CSATFQAGIQYF
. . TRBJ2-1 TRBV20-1 TGCAGTGCTTCTTGGGATGAGCAGTTCTTC CSASWDEQFF
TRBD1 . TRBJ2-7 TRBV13 TGTGCCAGCAAGGGGGCCGCCTACGAGCAGTACTTC CASKGAAYEQYF
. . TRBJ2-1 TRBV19 TGTGCCAGTCGTTATATTGGCGGGCCCAATGAGCAGTTCTTC CASRYIGGPNEQFF
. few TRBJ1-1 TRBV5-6 TGTGCCAGCAGCTTAGGGATGAACACTGAAGCTTTCTTT CASSLGMNTEAFF
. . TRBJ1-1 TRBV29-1 TGCAGCGGGCGAACTGACGGGAACACTGAAGCTTTCTTT CSGRTDGNTEAFF
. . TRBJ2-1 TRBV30 TGTGCCTGGAGTGTAACTTTACGCTACAATGAGCAGTTCTTC CAWSVTLRYNEQFF
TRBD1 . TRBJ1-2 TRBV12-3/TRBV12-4 TGTGCCAGCAGGCAGACAGGGTTCAATGGCTACACCTTC CASRQTGFNGYTF
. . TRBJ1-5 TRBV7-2 TGTGCCAGCAGCTCTACCTTAACTGGACAGCCCCAGCATTTT CASSSTLTGQPQHF
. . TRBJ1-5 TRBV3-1 TGTGCCAGCAGCCGCTCGGATAGCAATCAGCCCCAGCATTTT CASSRSDSNQPQHF
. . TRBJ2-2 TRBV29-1 TGCAGCGTTGACAGGATCACCGGGGAGCTGTTTTTT CSVDRITGELFF
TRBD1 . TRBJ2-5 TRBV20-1 TGCAGTGCAGGACAGGGATGGGAGACCCAGTACTTC CSAGQGWETQYF
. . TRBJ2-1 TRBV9 TGTGCCAGCAGCGTAGATCTTGGTGGGAATGAGCAGTTCTTC CASSVDLGGNEQFF
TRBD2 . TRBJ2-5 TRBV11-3 TGTGCCAGCAGCCTGGGGACTAGCGGGCCCTACCAAGAGACCCAGTACTTC CASSLGTSGPYQETQYF
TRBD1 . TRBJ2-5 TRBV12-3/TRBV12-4 TGTGCCAGCAGTGCCGGACAGGGGCTCGGTCAGACCCAGTACTTC CASSAGQGLGQTQYF
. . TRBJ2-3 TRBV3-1 TGTGCCAGCAGCCGTATGCCTTTAGGAACAGATACGCAGTATTTT CASSRMPLGTDTQYF